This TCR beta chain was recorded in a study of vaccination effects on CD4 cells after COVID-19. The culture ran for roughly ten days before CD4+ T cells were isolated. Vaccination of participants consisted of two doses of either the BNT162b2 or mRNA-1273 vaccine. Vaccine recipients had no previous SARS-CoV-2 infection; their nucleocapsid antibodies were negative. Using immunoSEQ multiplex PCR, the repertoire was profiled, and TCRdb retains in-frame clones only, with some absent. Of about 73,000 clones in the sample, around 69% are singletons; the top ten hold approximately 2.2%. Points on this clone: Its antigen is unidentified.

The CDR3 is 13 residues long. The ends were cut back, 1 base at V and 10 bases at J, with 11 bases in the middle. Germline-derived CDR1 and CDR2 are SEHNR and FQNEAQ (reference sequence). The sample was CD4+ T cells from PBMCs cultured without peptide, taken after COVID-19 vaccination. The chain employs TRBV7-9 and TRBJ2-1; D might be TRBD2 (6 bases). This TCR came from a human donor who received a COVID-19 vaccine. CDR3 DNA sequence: TGTGCCAGCAGCTTAGACCGACTAGTCGAGCAGTTCTTC. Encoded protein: CASSLDRLVEQFF.